This T cell receptor beta chain was sequenced for a study of blood T cell repertoires in COVID-19. For the study at large: Researchers got acute and convalescent COVID-19 samples from the United States, Italy and Spain. T cells, B-cell-depleted T cells, or PBMCs provided the cDNA or gDNA that served as material.

In the study's own analysis: Estimates of nucleated cell counts were drawn from the amplification of reference gene primers. Sequencing was performed with immunoSEQ multiplex PCR; in TCRdb, only in-frame clones are kept and a portion is missing. The DNA was the basis for D and trimming; V, J and clone size are from that table. This table has approximately 21,000 clones, around 90% appearing once. Germline values: CDR1 SGHRS, CDR2 YFSETQ. Trimming took off 6 bases at V and 8 bases at J, with 15 bases between the two ends. The CDR3 loop spans 13 amino acids. This clone occurred a few times. This receptor was taken from a human donor in a cohort sampled during active COVID-19. The rearrangement links TRBV5-1 to TRBJ2-1, with D perhaps TRBD2 (7 bases). Sequenced material: peripheral blood. The DNA of the CDR3 is TGCGCCAGCAACCTCGCGGGGGCCCATGAGCAGTTCTTC. Translating it yields CASNLAGAHEQFF. Filled out from reference TRBV5-1 and TRBJ2-1, the complete variable domain reads KAGVTQTPRYLIKTRGQQVTLSCSPISGHRSVSWYQQTPGQGLQFLFEYFSETQRNKGNFPGRFSGRQFSNSRSEMNVSTLELGDSALYLCASNLAGAHEQFFGPGTRLTVL.